This TCR beta chain comes out of a study of T cell responses to AZD1222 COVID-19 vaccine (dated by TCRdb to the early 2020s). Turning to the overall study: Because spike-specific TCR depth and breadth did not differ between the two schedules, AZD1222 recipients who got a second dose at roughly 4 weeks were pooled with those who got a second dose at roughly 12 weeks. TCR sequencing was performed for roughly 240 trial participants, of whom approximately 200 were given two doses of AZD1222 and roughly 25 were given two doses of MenACWY control vaccine. Trial participants were enrolled into age subgroups of 18-55, 56-69 and 70-plus years, which contained 148, 28 and 57 TCR-sequenced participants, respectively. The research as a whole found: Spike-specific TCR breadth and depth rose significantly after two AZD1222 doses compared with day 0 and with MenACWY recipients. The 56-69-year group was small, and its depth increase did not reach significance, likely because of low power. Participants were mostly white British and included more females than males, and it was suggested by the authors that clonal diversity may have been underestimated. Reportedly, almost half of the unique spike-specific TCRs recognized epitopes lying outside the regions that are mutated in the B.1.351 and B.1.1.7 variants. No day 14 peak-response samples were available, so repertoires were characterized only after the peak T cell response. Conclusions about previously exposed vaccinees are limited, since just six AZD1222 recipients were seropositive for SARS-CoV-2 at baseline. The whole spike protein was spanned by vaccine-associated CD4 TCRs, and dominant responses were seen in regions 160-218 and 743-854.

The CDR3 regions of human TCRbeta chains were analyzed by immunosequencing. The original methods were these. Repertoire TCRs were checked for matches against a reference library of SARS-CoV-2-specific TCRs that had been generated using the MIRA antigen-specificity platform. Breadth was defined as the fraction of unique TCRs that were SARS-CoV-2-associated, and depth was defined as the fraction of total T cells that were SARS-CoV-2-associated. Using the MIRA data, each spike-specific TCR was assigned both to the spike region to which the TCR was reactive and to a CD4 or CD8 class. Log10-transformed breadth and depth values were compared by one-way ANOVA with Sidak's multiple comparisons tests. The table comes from immuneACCESS by way of TCRdb, which keeps in-frame sequences with V and J called. Part of the clones is missing from these tables; in studies checked, under half for an unresolved V gene and the rest for unknown reasons. The V and J calls and clone size were taken over from that table, and D and trimming were inferred from the DNA. The sample table shows roughly 170,000 clones, and about 90% are seen once. Jointly, the top ten make up around 2% of the sample.

The time point label corresponds to: baseline before first vaccination. The vaccinee samples were drawn from two UK trials, COV001 and COV002, one of which was a single-blind randomized controlled phase 2/3 trial testing AZD1222 (ChAdOx1 nCoV-19) in healthy adults. For TCRbeta chain sequencing, PBMC samples were collected from trial participants at day 0 and at day 28 after the second dose. With respect to this clone: The clone's antigen remains unknown. No base-level quality is on record; no much larger clone is a single base apart.

CDR1 and CDR2 are drawn from the germline V gene: SGDLS, YYNGEE. From the cysteine through the phenylalanine, the CDR3 covers 14 amino acids. Only the CDR3 DNA is retained, 42 bases long and in frame from the first base. Deletion took 0 bases off V and 2 bases off J, with a span of 7 bases between the germline ends. The receptor comes from an adult in good health. The sample here was peripheral blood, taken on day 0 of AZD1222 vaccination. The rearranged chain carries TRBV9 and TRBJ2-3; no D segment can be confidently identified. The sequenced DNA is TGTGCCAGCAGCGTAGAGGGCAACACAGATACGCAGTATTTT. This encodes CASSVEGNTDTQYF. Supplemented by the reference TRBV9 and TRBJ2-3 proteins around the CDR3, the complete variable domain is DSGVTQTPKHLITATGQRVTLRCSPRSGDLSVYWYQQSLDQGLQFLIQYYNGEERAKGNILERFSAQQFPDLHSELNLSSLELGDSALYFCASSVEGNTDTQYFGPGTRLTVL.